These 31 T cell receptor beta chains were all obtained from the same sample, sequenced in a study of CD8 T cells in ankylosing spondylitis. TCRdb independently ran MiXCR on the 5' RACE reads; one entry per CDR3 protein. This sample has approximately 290,000 distinct CDR3 sequences, with less than 25% found just once. Sequences were obtained from blood, either unsorted or a sorted T cell fraction (not recorded which). These receptors all stem from a female donor with ankylosing spondylitis or in good health (not recorded which).

This clonotype came up a few times. This chain uses TRBV5-6 with TRBJ2-7; 7 nucleotides line up with TRBD2. In germline, CDR1 is SGHDT, CDR2 YYEEEE. The CDR3 consists of 13 residues. The V segment lost 6 bases and the J segment 5 bases; nucleotides outside the gene matches: 8. In DNA, the CDR3 is TGTGCCAGCAAACTAGCGACCTCTAACGAGCAGTACTTC. Amino acid sequence: CASKLATSNEQYF.

In this sample, this clonotype turned up a few times. As the CDR3 is not closed by the conserved phenylalanine or tryptophan, this likely results from a read error. V usage is TRBV6-1 and J usage is TRBJ1-6; D is unclear. CDR1 MNHNS and CDR2 SASEGT come from the germline V gene. This CDR3 region has 17 residues. V gave up 5 bases and J gave up 7 bases, with 21 bases separating them. CDR3 in amino acids: CASSKKKRTDENSPLHL. CDR3 DNA sequence: TGTGCCAGCAGTAAAAAAAAGCGGACGGACGAGAATTCACCCCTCCACCTT.

The chain employs TRBV20-1 and TRBJ2-7; tentatively, D is TRBD1 (6 bases). Trimming took 3 bases from V and 4 from J, leaving 16 bases between them. Germline CDR1 and CDR2: DFQATT and SNEGSKA (reference sequence). The CDR3 length is 14 residues. In nucleotides, the CDR3 is TGCAGTGCTAGCGGCATAGGGGGTAGTTACGAGCAGTACTTC. It specifies CSASGIGGSYEQYF.

The chain employs TRBV6-5 and TRBJ1-4, with unresolved D. CDR3 length equals 14 residues. Germline V gene data show CDR1 as MNHEY and CDR2 as SVGAGI. V dropped 4 bases and J dropped 1 base, with 7 bases sitting between them. CDR3 loop: CASSSAVTNEKLFF. The DNA of the CDR3 is TGTGCCAGCAGTTCAGCCGTAACTAATGAAAAACTGTTTTTT.

The rearrangement joins TRBV7-2 to TRBJ2-7; D is unclear. Germline-derived CDR1 and CDR2 are SGHTA and FQGNSA. Trimming stripped 3 bases from V and 2 bases from J, with 5 bases between. This CDR3 region has 12 residues. The CDR3 loop is CASSFTAYEQYF. CDR3 nucleotide sequence: TGTGCCAGCAGCTTCACGGCCTACGAGCAGTACTTC.

The chain couples TRBV20-1 to TRBJ2-7; D unclear. Germline V gene lookup returns CDR1 DFQATT and CDR2 SNEGSKA (reference sequence). Deletions cut 1 base from V and 3 bases from J, with 10 bases between. The CDR3 is made up of 13 amino acids. This chain's CDR3 is CSARVGSRYEQYF. CDR3 coding DNA: TGCAGTGCTAGAGTCGGGTCCCGCTACGAGCAGTACTTC.

The chain is built from TRBV7-2 and TRBJ2-7, with no clear D. The CDR3 extends over 15 amino acids. The germline V gene encodes CDR1 SGHTA and CDR2 FQGNSA. V was pared by 1 base and J by 0 bases, with 10 bases between. CDR3 residues: CASSLVDGSSYEQYF. CDR3 nucleotides: TGTGCCAGCAGCTTAGTCGACGGTAGCTCCTACGAGCAGTACTTC.

This clonotype has a count of ten or more. The chain is built from TRBV12-3 or TRBV12-4 and TRBJ2-1; maybe TRBD2 (7 bases). V lost 3 bases and J lost 3, with 12 bases in between. CDR3 length: 15 residues. DNA of the CDR3: TGTGCCAGCAGTTTTAGGGGGGAGGGCTACAATGAGCAGTTCTTC. This gives the protein CASSFRGEGYNEQFF.

The chain carries TRBV6-5 and TRBJ1-2; D gene unclear. The CDR3 runs 16 residues. Germline V CDR1 and CDR2: MNHEY, SVGAGI. V lost 4 bases to trimming and J lost 0 bases, with 15 bases between them. CDR3 bases: TGTGCCAGCAGTTCAAATACCGGGCCTGCTAACTATGGCTACACCTTC. As protein: CASSSNTGPANYGYTF.

With respect to this clonotype: A junction end diverges from the germline sequence, so it may reflect a read error. The chain is built from TRBV7-2 and TRBJ1-4, with D perhaps TRBD1 (5 bases). The CDR3 covers 15 residues. Per germline, CDR1 SGHTA and CDR2 FQGNSA. The CDR3 coding sequence is TGTGCCAGCAGCTTAAATGGGCGGGGCAATGAAAAACTGATTTTT. Translating it yields CASSLNGRGNEKLIF.

This clonotype was recorded a few times. V usage is TRBV20-1 and J usage is TRBJ1-5; D is ambiguous. The CDR3 length is 13 residues. Between the trimmed V and J ends, which lost 3 bases and 7 bases, there was a span of 13 bases. The germline V gene has CDR1 DFQATT and CDR2 SNEGSKA (reference sequence). In DNA form, the CDR3 reads TGCAGTGCTAGCCCACGGTTGGGGCAGCCCCAGCATTTT. It yields the protein CSASPRLGQPQHF.

This sequence joins TRBV20-1 and TRBJ2-7; 8 positions match TRBD2. CDR3 length: 14 amino acids. Germline CDR1 DFQATT, CDR2 SNEGSKA (reference sequence). V was clipped by 6 bases and J by 3 bases; unmatched bases: 10. CDR3 region: CSASPGREVYEQYF. In nucleotides, the CDR3 is TGCAGTGCCTCTCCCGGGAGGGAGGTCTACGAGCAGTACTTC.

This clonotype showed up just a few times. CDR3 DNA: TGTGCCAGCAGTTCCACCGGGACAGGATTTGGATACTTC. Its protein is CASSSTGTGFGYF. J is TRBJ2-4 and V is TRBV11-2; 8 positions agree with TRBD1. Losses at the gene ends were 6 bases for V and 16 bases for J; bases not matched to a gene: 14. This CDR3 spans 13 amino acids. The germline gives CDR1 SGHAT, CDR2 FQNNGV. Using reference TRBV11-2 and TRBJ2-4 for the parts outside the CDR3, the full variable domain is EAGVAQSPRYKIIEKRQSVAFWCNPISGHATLYWYQQILGQGPKLLIQFQNNGVVDDSQLPKDRFSAERLKGVDSTLKIQPAKLEDSAVYLCASSSTGTGFGYFGAGTRLSVL.

This clonotype appeared a few times. This chain joins TRBV20-1 and TRBJ1-2; D perhaps matches TRBD1 (5 bases). The germline V gene has CDR1 DFQATT and CDR2 SNEGSKA (reference sequence). The CDR3 covers 10 residues. Written as DNA, the CDR3 is TGCAGCGACAGAAACTATGGCTACACCTTC. It is translated as CSDRNYGYTF.

The V call is TRBV20-1, the J call TRBJ2-5, with 7 nucleotides matching TRBD1. V trimming: 3 bases; J trimming: 7 bases; junction bases outside the gene matches: 14. The CDR3 extends over 15 amino acids. The germline V gene has CDR1 DFQATT and CDR2 SNEGSKA (reference sequence). DNA of the CDR3: TGCAGTGCTAGGAGGGGGACCGCAGGGGGTGGGACCCAGTACTTC. Translation gives CSARRGTAGGGTQYF.

This clonotype was seen at least ten times. The rearrangement joins TRBV7-3 to TRBJ2-2; D is uncertain. The CDR3 length is 14 residues. V shed 2 bases and J shed 4 bases, with 8 bases lying between them. Germline CDR1 reads SGHTA; CDR2 reads FQGTGA. The CDR3 sequence is CASSLRGRTGELFF. The DNA of the CDR3 is TGTGCCAGCAGCTTACGCGGCCGCACCGGGGAGCTGTTTTTT.

The V gene is TRBV11-2, the J gene TRBJ2-1, with 13 bases identical to TRBD2. This CDR3 spans 15 amino acids. Germline CDR1 SGHAT, CDR2 FQNNGV. The V segment lost 5 bases and the J segment 7 bases; nucleotides outside the gene matches: 5. CDR3 DNA sequence: TGTGCCAGCAGCCCCGGGACTAGCGGGGTGAATGAGCAGTTCTTC. It specifies CASSPGTSGVNEQFF.

This clonotype has more than one count but fewer than ten. The chain links TRBV11-1 to TRBJ2-1; TRBD1 might be the D (5 bases). Germline CDR1 and CDR2: SGHAT and FQDESV (reference sequence). The CDR3 totals 18 residues. Deletions cut 5 bases from V and 0 bases from J, with 20 bases between. CDR3 bases: TGTGCCAGCAGCCGTCGTAGGGGTGCTCAGAGCTCCTACAATGAGCAGTTCTTC. Amino acids: CASSRRRGAQSSYNEQFF.

V usage is TRBV20-1 and J usage is TRBJ2-3; no firm D call. Trimming stripped 0 bases from V and 1 base from J, with 8 bases between. CDR3 length: 14 amino acids. Per germline, CDR1 DFQATT and CDR2 SNEGSKA (reference sequence). The CDR3 nucleotides read TGCAGTGCTAGAGAACCCCGAGGCACAGATACGCAGTATTTT. This encodes CSAREPRGTDTQYF.

This clonotype was seen a handful of times. J is TRBJ1-5 and V is TRBV20-1; perhaps TRBD1 as D (5 bases). This CDR3 has 15 residues. Germline CDR1 DFQATT, CDR2 SNEGSKA (reference sequence). V lost 2 bases, J lost 5 bases, and 16 bases lay in between. The chain's CDR3 is CSARPSGRADQPQHF. The CDR3 DNA follows: TGCAGTGCTAGACCCTCGGGACGTGCAGATCAGCCCCAGCATTTT.

The chain carries TRBV10-3 and TRBJ2-1; no reliable D call. The ends were cut back, 2 bases at V and 12 bases at J, with 14 bases in the middle. The CDR3 sequence is 13 residues long. From germline, CDR1 is ENHRY and CDR2 SYGVKD. CDR3 bases: TGTGCCATCAGTGAGGCCTATGGGCTGGGGCAGTTCTTC. It yields the protein CAISEAYGLGQFF.

This clonotype was seen ten or more times. The V and J genes are TRBV4-3 and TRBJ1-1, with D unresolved. V shed 0 bases and J shed 4 bases, with 15 bases lying between them. CDR1 is LGHNA and CDR2 is YSLEER in the germline V gene. This CDR3 contains 16 residues. This CDR3 reads CASSQELVEMGTEAFF. The CDR3 DNA follows: TGCGCCAGCAGCCAAGAATTAGTGGAGATGGGCACTGAAGCTTTCTTT.

This clonotype showed up just once. The rearrangement links TRBV5-1 to TRBJ2-1, with D perhaps TRBD1 or TRBD2 (5 bases each). Per the germline V gene, CDR1 is SGHRS and CDR2 is YFSETQ. The CDR3 runs to 16 residues. The V end lost 0 bases, the J end lost 8 bases, and 18 bases lay between the germline ends. As DNA, the CDR3 is TGCGCCAGCAGCTTGGGTGATACGGGGCCTGGGGATGAGCAGTTCTTC. Translated: CASSLGDTGPGDEQFF.

This clonotype was counted a few times. J is TRBJ1-1 and V is TRBV18; D possibly corresponds to TRBD1 (5 bases). V lost 6 bases and J lost 3, with 14 bases in between. The CDR3 contains 14 residues. CDR1 KGHSH and CDR2 LQKENI come from the germline V gene. The DNA for the CDR3 is TGTGCCAGCTCCCCAGGGTATGGGGACACTGAAGCTTTCTTT. Protein sequence: CASSPGYGDTEAFF.

The chain combines TRBV20-1 with TRBJ2-3, with TRBD2 matching over 7 bases. V dropped 3 bases and J dropped 0; count of bases not matched to a gene: 9. Germline loops: CDR1 DFQATT, CDR2 SNEGSKA (reference sequence). The length of the CDR3 is 16 residues. DNA for the CDR3: TGCAGTGCTAGGGATAGCGGGTCGGCTAGCACAGATACGCAGTATTTT. Protein: CSARDSGSASTDTQYF.

As DNA, the CDR3 is TGTGCCAGTAACAGGGTCGGGAACACTGAAGCTTTCTTT. This codes for CASNRVGNTEAFF. The chain links TRBV19 to TRBJ1-1; weak D call: TRBD1 (6 bases). The V and J ends lost 7 bases and 1 base respectively, with 10 bases between them. There are 13 residues in the CDR3. From germline, CDR1 is LNHDA and CDR2 SQIVND (reference sequence).

Comment on this clonotype: Given the absence of the conserved phenylalanine or tryptophan at the CDR3 end, a read error is likely. The rearrangement joins TRBV5-1 to TRBJ1-2, with D possibly matching TRBD1 (6 bases). Trimming left V 1 base short and J 3 bases short, with 7 bases between. Germline assignment: CDR1 SGHRS and CDR2 YFSETQ. This CDR3 contains 13 residues. CDR3 loop: CASSLNRDYGYTL. In DNA, the CDR3 is TGCGCCAGCAGCTTGAACAGGGACTATGGCTACACCCTC.

This clonotype was detected a few times. V usage is TRBV28 and J usage is TRBJ1-4, with a weak D call TRBD1 (5 bases). Germline V gene lookup returns CDR1 MDHEN and CDR2 SYDVKM. Trimming shortened V by 8 bases and J by 8 bases, and 18 bases separated the two germline ends. CDR3 length: 14 residues. CDR3 protein: CASGRGYGREKLFF. DNA of the CDR3: TGTGCCAGCGGACGGGGCTACGGAAGAGAAAAACTGTTTTTT.

This clonotype was recorded once. This rearrangement joins TRBV4-1 to TRBJ2-3; weak D call: TRBD2 (7 bases). The ends were cut back, 1 base at V and 6 bases at J, with 20 bases in the middle. This CDR3 comprises 17 residues. Germline V gene lookup returns CDR1 MGHRA and CDR2 YSYEKL. The CDR3 here is CASSQVPEGGGSDTQYF. The CDR3 region has the DNA TGCGCCAGCAGCCAAGTCCCGGAAGGGGGGGGGTCGGATACGCAGTATTTT.

The sample holds a few counts of this clonotype. J is TRBJ2-1 and V is TRBV2; 8 positions agree with TRBD2. This CDR3 comprises 15 residues. Germline CDR1 SNHLY, CDR2 FYNNEI. Trimming took 9 bases from V and 0 from J; bases not matched to a gene: 7. The CDR3, as DNA: TGTGCCAGTCTACTAGCGGAAAACTCCTACAATGAGCAGTTCTTC. Translated: CASLLAENSYNEQFF.

The rearrangement joins TRBV6-1 to TRBJ2-1; TRBD2 aligns across 11 bases. Trimming cost V 6 bases and J 6 bases; bases outside gene matches: 4. The CDR3 spans 14 residues. CDR1 and CDR2 from the germline V gene are MNHNS and SASEGT. CDR3 bases: TGTGCCAGCAGGACTAGCGGGGCCCGCAATGAGCAGTTCTTC. This translates into CASRTSGARNEQFF.